One T cell receptor (beta chain) is described in this entry. Its target is unknown. These data come from a study of blood T cells in healthy people across ages. With a J-beta primer mix and a sample-barcoded 5' primer, a second PCR ran about 7 to 12 cycles. TCRdb analysed the 5' RACE reads with MiXCR anew, one entry per CDR3 protein. Of about 1.8 million distinct CDR3 sequences in the sample, around half were seen once. The study's findings and limits: The diversity estimates, figures obtained from one million T cells, were considered underestimates. Unsorted PBMC material precluded a definitive naive versus antigen-experienced comparison.

The CDR3 sequence is 17 residues long. The V gene end was trimmed by 0 bases and the J gene end by 2 bases; junction bases not matched to a gene: 6. In germline, CDR1 is SGDLS, CDR2 YYNGEE. The chain is built from TRBV9 and TRBJ2-3, with 10 bases matching TRBD2. This clonotype originated in a woman aged 40 to 50 in good health. The sample comprised blood. CDR3 sequence reads: CASSVDIAGGLTDTQYF. Here the CDR3 DNA reads TGTGCCAGCAGCGTAGACATAGCGGGGGGCCTCACAGATACGCAGTATTTT. Using reference TRBV9 and TRBJ2-3 for the parts outside the CDR3, the full variable domain is DSGVTQTPKHLITATGQRVTLRCSPRSGDLSVYWYQQSLDQGLQFLIQYYNGEERAKGNILERFSAQQFPDLHSELNLSSLELGDSALYFCASSVDIAGGLTDTQYFGPGTRLTVL.